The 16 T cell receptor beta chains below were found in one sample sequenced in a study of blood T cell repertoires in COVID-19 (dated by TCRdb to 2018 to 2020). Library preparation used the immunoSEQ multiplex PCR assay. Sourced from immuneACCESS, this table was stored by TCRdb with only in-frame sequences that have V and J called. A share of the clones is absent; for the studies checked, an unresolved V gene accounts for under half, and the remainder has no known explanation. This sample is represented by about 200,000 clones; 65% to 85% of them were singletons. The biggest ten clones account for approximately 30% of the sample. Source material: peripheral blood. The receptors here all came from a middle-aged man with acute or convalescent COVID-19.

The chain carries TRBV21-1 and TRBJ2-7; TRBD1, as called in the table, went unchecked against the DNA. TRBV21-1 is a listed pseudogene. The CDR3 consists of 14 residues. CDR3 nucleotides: TGTGCCAGTAATACGGACAGGCTCCACTACGAGCAGTACTTC. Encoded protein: CASNTDRLHYEQYF.

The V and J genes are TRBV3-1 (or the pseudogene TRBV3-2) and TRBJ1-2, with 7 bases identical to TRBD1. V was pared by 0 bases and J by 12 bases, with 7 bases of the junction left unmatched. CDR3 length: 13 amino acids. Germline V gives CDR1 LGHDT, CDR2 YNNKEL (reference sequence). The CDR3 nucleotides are TGTGCCAGCAGCCAAGACTACAGGGGAAGAAACACCTTC. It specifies CASSQDYRGRNTF.

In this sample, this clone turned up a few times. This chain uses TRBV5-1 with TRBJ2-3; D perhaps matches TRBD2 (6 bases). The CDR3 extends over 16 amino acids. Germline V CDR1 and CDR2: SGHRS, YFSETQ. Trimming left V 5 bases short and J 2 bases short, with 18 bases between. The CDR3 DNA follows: TGCGCCAGCAGTCCCCGGGACTCCTCCGCCACAGATACGCAGTATTTT. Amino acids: CASSPRDSSATDTQYF.

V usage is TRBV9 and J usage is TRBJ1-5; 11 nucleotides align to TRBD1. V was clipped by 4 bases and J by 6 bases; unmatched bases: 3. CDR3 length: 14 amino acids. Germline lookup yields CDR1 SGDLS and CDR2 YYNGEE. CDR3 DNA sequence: TGTGCCAGCAGCCTGGGGACAGGGGGTCAGCCCCAGCATTTT. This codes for CASSLGTGGQPQHF.

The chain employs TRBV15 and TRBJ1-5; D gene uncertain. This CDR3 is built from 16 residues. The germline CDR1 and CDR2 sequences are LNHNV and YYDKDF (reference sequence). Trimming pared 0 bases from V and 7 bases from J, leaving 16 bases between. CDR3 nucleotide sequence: TGTGCCACCAGCAGAGATAGGTCGGGTGTCGGACAGCCCCAGCATTTT. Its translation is CATSRDRSGVGQPQHF.

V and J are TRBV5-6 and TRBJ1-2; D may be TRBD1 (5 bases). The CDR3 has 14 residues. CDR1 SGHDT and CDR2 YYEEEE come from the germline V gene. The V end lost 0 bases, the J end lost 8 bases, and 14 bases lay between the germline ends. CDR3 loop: CASSLETLGGGYTF. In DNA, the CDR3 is TGTGCCAGCAGCTTGGAGACCTTGGGGGGAGGCTACACCTTC.

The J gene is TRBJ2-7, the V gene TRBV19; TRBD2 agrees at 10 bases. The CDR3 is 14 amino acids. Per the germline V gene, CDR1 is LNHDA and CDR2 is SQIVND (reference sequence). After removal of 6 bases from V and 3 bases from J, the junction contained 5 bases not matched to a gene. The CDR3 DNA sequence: TGTGCCAGTAGCAATCAGCGGGAGGGCTACGAGCAGTACTTC. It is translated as CASSNQREGYEQYF.

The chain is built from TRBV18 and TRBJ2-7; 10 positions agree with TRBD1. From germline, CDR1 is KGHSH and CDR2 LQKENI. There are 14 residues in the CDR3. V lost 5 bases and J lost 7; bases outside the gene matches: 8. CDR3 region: CASSGRQGAREQYF. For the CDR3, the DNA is TGTGCCAGCTCAGGAAGACAGGGGGCGAGAGAGCAGTACTTC.

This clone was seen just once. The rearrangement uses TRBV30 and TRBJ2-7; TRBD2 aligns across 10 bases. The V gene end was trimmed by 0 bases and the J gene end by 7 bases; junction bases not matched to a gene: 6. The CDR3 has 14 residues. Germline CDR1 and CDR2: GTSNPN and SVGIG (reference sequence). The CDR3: CAWSVKAGGREQYF. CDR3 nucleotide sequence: TGTGCCTGGAGTGTTAAAGCGGGAGGGAGAGAGCAGTACTTC.

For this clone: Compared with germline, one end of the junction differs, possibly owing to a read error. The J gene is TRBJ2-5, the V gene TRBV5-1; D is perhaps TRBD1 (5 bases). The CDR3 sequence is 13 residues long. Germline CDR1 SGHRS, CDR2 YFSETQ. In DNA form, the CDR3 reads TGCGCCAGCAGTTTGGACACCCAAGAGACCCAGTACTTC. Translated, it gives CASSLDTQETQYF.

The CDR3 sequence is CASSSPQGSGRYEQYF. DNA for the CDR3: TGTGCCAGCAGCTCGCCACAGGGTAGCGGGAGATACGAGCAGTACTTC. This rearrangement joins TRBV5-8 to TRBJ2-7; 9 bases match TRBD2. Germline assignment: CDR1 SGHTS and CDR2 YDEGEE. This CDR3 comprises 16 residues. The J segment lost 4 bases and the V segment lost 3 bases, leaving 11 bases of the junction unmatched.

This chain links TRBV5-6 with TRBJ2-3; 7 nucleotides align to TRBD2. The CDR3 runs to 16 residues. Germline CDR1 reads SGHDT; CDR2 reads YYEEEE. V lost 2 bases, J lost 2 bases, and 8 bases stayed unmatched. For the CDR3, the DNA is TGTGCCAGCAGCTTAGGGACTACCACCTCCACAGATACGCAGTATTTT. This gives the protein CASSLGTTTSTDTQYF.

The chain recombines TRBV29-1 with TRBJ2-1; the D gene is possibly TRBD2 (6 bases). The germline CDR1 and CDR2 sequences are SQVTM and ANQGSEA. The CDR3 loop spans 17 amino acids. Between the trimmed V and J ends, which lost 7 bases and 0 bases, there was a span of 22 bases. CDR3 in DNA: TGCAGCGGCCGGGACTTCCCTTATTCGAGCTCCTACAATGAGCAGTTCTTC. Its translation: CSGRDFPYSSSYNEQFF.

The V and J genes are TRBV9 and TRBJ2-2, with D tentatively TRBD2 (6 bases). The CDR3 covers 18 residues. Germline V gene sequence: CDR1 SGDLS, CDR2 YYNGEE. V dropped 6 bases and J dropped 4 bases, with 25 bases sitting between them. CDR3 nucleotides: TGTGCCAGCAACTTGCCCGGCGGGACCACCTACCCCACCGGGGAGCTGTTTTTT. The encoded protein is CASNLPGGTTYPTGELFF.

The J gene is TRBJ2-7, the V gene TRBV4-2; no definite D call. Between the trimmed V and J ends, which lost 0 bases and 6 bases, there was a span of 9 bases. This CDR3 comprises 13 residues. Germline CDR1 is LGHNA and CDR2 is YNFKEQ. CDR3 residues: CASSQDLAGEQYF. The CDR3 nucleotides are TGTGCCAGCAGCCAAGACTTGGCAGGCGAGCAGTACTTC.

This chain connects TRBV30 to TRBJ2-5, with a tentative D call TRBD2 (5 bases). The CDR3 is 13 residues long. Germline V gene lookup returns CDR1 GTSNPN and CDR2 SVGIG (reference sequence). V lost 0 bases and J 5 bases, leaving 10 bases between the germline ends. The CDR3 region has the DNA TGTGCCTGGAGTGTTCATCCGGGGGAGACCCAGTACTTC. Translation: CAWSVHPGETQYF.